This entry lists 12 T cell receptor beta chains sequenced from one sample in a study of OX40 agonist ivuxolimab in advanced cancers. Clones were sequenced by immunoSEQ multiplex PCR, and TCRdb holds only the in-frame ones, with some missing. The sample has about 50,000 clones, just under 85% seen once. Material: CD4+ or CD8+ T cells sorted from blood, obtained in a trial of the OX40 agonist ivuxolimab. Source of these receptors: an adult with an advanced solid tumor such as melanoma, head and neck, liver or kidney cancer.

The chain has TRBV9 and TRBJ2-3; D gene unclear. The germline V gene encodes CDR1 SGDLS and CDR2 YYNGEE. The CDR3 runs to 13 residues. With 2 bases removed from V and 3 bases from J, the gap between germline ends came to 7 bases. DNA for the CDR3: TGTGCCAGCAGCGTTAGTATGACAGATACGCAGTATTTT. Translation gives CASSVSMTDTQYF.

This chain connects TRBV7-8 to TRBJ2-7; weak D call: TRBD2 (6 bases). There are 14 residues in the CDR3. V was trimmed by 5 bases and J by 0 bases, leaving 11 bases between them. Germline V gene lookup returns CDR1 SGHVS and CDR2 FQNEAQ. CDR3 nucleotide sequence: TGTGCCAGCAGCGGTCGGGACTCCTCCTACGAGCAGTACTTC. Protein product: CASSGRDSSYEQYF.

The chain joins TRBV14 to TRBJ1-4; D may be TRBD1 (6 bases). Per germline, CDR1 SGHDN and CDR2 FVKESK. V was clipped by 4 bases and J by 5 bases, with 14 bases between them. The CDR3 has 15 amino acids. In DNA, the CDR3 is TGTGCCAGCAGCCCTTCGGGAGGGGGGAATGAAAAACTGTTTTTT. It codes for CASSPSGGGNEKLFF.

This sequence joins TRBV11-2 and TRBJ2-3; no definite D call. Per the germline V gene, CDR1 is SGHAT and CDR2 is FQNNGV. The CDR3 is made up of 15 amino acids. With 0 bases removed from V and 2 bases from J, the gap between germline ends came to 9 bases. CDR3 loop: CASSLDPVTTDTQYF. The DNA for the CDR3 is TGTGCCAGCAGCTTAGATCCCGTAACCACAGATACGCAGTATTTT.

The chain recombines TRBV5-6 with TRBJ1-1, with D unresolved. V lost 2 bases to trimming and J lost 5 bases, with 16 bases between them. The germline CDR1 and CDR2 sequences are SGHDT and YYEEEE. CDR3 size: 15 residues. The CDR3 region is CASSFSHNSPTEAFF. CDR3 nucleotides: TGTGCCAGCAGCTTCTCACACAATTCGCCGACTGAAGCTTTCTTT.

V is TRBV19 and J is TRBJ2-7; TRBD2 matches 13 bases. Germline CDR1 reads LNHDA; CDR2 reads SQIVND (reference sequence). Trimming removed 5 bases from V and 0 bases from J; junction bases left unmatched: 7. The CDR3 loop spans 17 amino acids. The CDR3 bases are TGTGCCAGTAGTCGGGGACTAGCGGGATTCTCCTCCTACGAGCAGTACTTC. It specifies CASSRGLAGFSSYEQYF. Full variable domain (remainder filled in from reference TRBV19 and TRBJ2-7): DGGITQSPKYLFRKEGQNVTLSCEQNLNHDAMYWYRQDPGQGLRLIYYSQIVNDFQKGDIAEGYSVSREKKESFPLTVTSAQKNPTAFYLCASSRGLAGFSSYEQYFGPGTRLTVT.

This chain uses TRBV6-1 with TRBJ1-1; unclear D gene. Per germline, CDR1 MNHNS and CDR2 SASEGT. The germline V and J ends were trimmed by 1 base and 8 bases, with 11 bases remaining between them. The CDR3 has 13 amino acids. In DNA, the CDR3 is TGTGCCAGCAGTGAAGACCCTGGTAAGGAAGCTTTCTTT. Translating gives CASSEDPGKEAFF.

The CDR3 region has the DNA TGTGCCAGCAGCTTACCGGTTGGCGGGGGCCCTGATACGCAGTATTTT. This codes for CASSLPVGGGPDTQYF. The J gene is TRBJ2-3, the V gene TRBV7-9, with D tentatively TRBD2 (7 bases). This CDR3 region has 16 residues. The V gene's germline CDR1 is SEHNR and CDR2 FQNEAQ (reference sequence). Trimming took 2 bases from V and 6 from J, leaving 18 bases between them.

V gene TRBV19 combines with J gene TRBJ1-5; TRBD1 matches at 11 bases. V dropped 4 bases and J dropped 4; count of bases not matched to a gene: 15. Germline CDR1 LNHDA, CDR2 SQIVND (reference sequence). The CDR3 totals 19 residues. The CDR3 spells CASSTLRTGGQALNQPQHF. Written as DNA, the CDR3 is TGTGCCAGTAGTACGTTACGGACAGGGGGCCAGGCCTTAAATCAGCCCCAGCATTTT.

CDR3 sequence reads: CASSPVRGGNEQFF. CDR3 nucleotide sequence: TGCGCCAGCAGCCCCGTTCGGGGGGGCAATGAGCAGTTCTTC. This rearrangement joins TRBV5-1 to TRBJ2-1; TRBD2 matches 8 bases. This CDR3 has 14 amino acids. Germline loops: CDR1 SGHRS, CDR2 YFSETQ. Losses at the gene ends were 4 bases for V and 6 bases for J; bases not matched to a gene: 6.

The CDR3 nucleotides read TGTGCCAGCAGTCGTGGGGGGTGGAATGGCTACACCTTC. Translation gives CASSRGGWNGYTF. The rearrangement uses TRBV6-5 and TRBJ1-2; D may be TRBD1 (5 bases). CDR1 is MNHEY, CDR2 SVGAGI, per germline. CDR3 length: 13 residues. V dropped 5 bases and J dropped 6 bases, with 13 bases sitting between them.

This chain connects TRBV19 to TRBJ2-2, with unresolved D. CDR1 and CDR2 from the germline V gene are LNHDA and SQIVND (reference sequence). The CDR3 covers 14 residues. The ends were cut back, 7 bases at V and 0 bases at J, with 9 bases in the middle. CDR3 nucleotides: TGTGCCAGTAATACGGCCGCGAACACCGGGGAGCTGTTTTTT. It is translated as CASNTAANTGELFF.